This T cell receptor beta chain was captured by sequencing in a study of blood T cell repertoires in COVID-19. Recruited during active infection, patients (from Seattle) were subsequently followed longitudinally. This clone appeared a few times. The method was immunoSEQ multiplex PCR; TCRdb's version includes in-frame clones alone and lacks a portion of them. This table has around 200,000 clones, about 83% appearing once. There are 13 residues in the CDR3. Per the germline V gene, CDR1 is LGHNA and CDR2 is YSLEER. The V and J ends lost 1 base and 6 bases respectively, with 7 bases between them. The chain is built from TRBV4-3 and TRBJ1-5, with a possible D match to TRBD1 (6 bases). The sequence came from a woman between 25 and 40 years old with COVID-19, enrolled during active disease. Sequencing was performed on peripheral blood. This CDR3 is CASSQGGGQPQHF. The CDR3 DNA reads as TGCGCCAGCAGCCAAGGAGGGGGTCAGCCCCAGCATTTT.